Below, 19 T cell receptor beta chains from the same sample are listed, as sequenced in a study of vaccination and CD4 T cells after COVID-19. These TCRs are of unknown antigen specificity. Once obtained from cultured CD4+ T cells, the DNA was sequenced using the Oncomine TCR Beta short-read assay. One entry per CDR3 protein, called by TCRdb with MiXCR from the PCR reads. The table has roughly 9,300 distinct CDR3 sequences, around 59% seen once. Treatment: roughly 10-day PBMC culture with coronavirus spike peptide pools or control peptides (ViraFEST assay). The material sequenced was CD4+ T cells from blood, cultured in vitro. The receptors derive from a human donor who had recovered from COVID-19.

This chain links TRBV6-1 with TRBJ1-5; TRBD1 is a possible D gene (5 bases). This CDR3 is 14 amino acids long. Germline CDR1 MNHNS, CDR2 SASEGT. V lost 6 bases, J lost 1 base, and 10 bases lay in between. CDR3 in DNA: TGTGCCAGCAGCCGCGGGGGGAGCAATCAGCCCCAGCATTTT. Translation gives CASSRGGSNQPQHF.

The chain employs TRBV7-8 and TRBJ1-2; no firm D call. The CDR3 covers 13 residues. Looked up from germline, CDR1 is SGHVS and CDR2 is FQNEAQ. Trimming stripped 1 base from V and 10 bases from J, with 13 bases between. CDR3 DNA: TGTGCCAGCAGCTTAGGAGGCCTTGCTGACTACACCTTC. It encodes CASSLGGLADYTF.

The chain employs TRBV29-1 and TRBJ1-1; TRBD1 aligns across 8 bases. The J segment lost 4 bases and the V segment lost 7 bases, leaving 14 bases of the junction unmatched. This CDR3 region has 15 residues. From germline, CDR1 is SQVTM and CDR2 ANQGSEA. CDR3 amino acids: CSAGDQTGVATEAFF. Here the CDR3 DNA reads TGCAGCGCCGGGGACCAGACAGGGGTGGCCACTGAAGCTTTCTTT.

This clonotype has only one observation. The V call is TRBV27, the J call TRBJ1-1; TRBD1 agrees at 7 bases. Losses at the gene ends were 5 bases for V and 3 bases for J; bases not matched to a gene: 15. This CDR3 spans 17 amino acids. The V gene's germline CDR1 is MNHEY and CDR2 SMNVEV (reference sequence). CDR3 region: CASSQHRGPNGDTEAFF. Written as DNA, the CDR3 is TGTGCCAGCAGTCAACACAGGGGCCCCAACGGGGACACTGAAGCTTTCTTT.

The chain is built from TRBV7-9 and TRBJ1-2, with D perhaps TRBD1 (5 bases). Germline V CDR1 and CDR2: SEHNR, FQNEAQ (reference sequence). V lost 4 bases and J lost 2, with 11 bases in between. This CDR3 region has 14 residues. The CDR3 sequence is CASSSFGTNYGYTF. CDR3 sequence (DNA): TGTGCCAGCAGCTCTTTTGGGACCAACTATGGCTACACCTTC.

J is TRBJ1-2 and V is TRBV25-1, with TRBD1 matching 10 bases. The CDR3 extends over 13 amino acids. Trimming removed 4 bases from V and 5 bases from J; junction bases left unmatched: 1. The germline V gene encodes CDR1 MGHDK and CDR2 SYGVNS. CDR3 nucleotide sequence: TGTGCCAGCAGTGCGGGACAGGGGTATGGCTACACCTTC. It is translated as CASSAGQGYGYTF.

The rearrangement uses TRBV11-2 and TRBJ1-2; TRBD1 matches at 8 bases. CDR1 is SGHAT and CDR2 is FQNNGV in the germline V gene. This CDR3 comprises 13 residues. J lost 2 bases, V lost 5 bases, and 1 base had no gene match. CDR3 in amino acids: CASSRQGNYGYTF. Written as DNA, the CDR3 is TGTGCCAGCAGCCGACAGGGGAACTATGGCTACACCTTC.

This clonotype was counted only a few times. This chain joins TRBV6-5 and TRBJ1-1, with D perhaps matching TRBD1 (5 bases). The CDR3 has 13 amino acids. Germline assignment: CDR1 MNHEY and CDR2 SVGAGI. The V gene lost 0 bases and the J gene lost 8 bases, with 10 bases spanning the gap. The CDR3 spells CASSYSKRTEAFF. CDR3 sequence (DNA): TGTGCCAGCAGTTACTCGAAGAGGACAGAAGCTTTCTTT.

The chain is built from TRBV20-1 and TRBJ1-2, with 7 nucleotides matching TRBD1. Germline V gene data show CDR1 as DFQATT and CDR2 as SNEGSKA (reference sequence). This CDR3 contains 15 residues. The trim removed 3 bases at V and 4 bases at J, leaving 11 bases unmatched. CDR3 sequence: CSASPFMTGTYGYTF. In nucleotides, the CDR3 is TGCAGTGCTAGTCCGTTCATGACAGGGACCTATGGCTACACCTTC.

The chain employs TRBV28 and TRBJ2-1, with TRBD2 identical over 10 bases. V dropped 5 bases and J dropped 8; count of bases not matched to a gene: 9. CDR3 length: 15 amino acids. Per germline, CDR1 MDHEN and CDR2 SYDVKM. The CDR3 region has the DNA TGTGCCAGCAGTACCCCCGGGACTAGCGTCGATGAGCAGTTCTTC. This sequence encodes CASSTPGTSVDEQFF.

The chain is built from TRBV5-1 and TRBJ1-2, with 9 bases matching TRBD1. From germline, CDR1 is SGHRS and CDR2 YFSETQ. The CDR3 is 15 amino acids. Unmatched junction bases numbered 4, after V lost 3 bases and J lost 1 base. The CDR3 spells CASSSGTGINYGYTF. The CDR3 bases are TGCGCCAGCAGCTCCGGGACAGGGATTAACTATGGCTACACCTTC.

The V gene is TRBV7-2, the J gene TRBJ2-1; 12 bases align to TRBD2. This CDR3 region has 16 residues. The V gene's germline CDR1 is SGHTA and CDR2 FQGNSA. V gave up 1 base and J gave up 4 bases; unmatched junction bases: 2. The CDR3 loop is CASSLVGTSGYNEQFF. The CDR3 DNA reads TGTGCCAGCAGCTTAGTGGGGACTAGCGGGTACAATGAGCAGTTCTTC.

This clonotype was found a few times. CDR3 nucleotide sequence: TGTGCCTGGGACCCGGGACAGGGGACTGAAGCTTTCTTT. Its protein product is CAWDPGQGTEAFF. The V gene is TRBV30, the J gene TRBJ1-1; 10 nucleotides match TRBD1. Losses at the gene ends were 5 bases for V and 5 bases for J; bases not matched to a gene: 5. Per the germline V gene, CDR1 is GTSNPN and CDR2 is SVGIG (reference sequence). CDR3 length: 13 residues.

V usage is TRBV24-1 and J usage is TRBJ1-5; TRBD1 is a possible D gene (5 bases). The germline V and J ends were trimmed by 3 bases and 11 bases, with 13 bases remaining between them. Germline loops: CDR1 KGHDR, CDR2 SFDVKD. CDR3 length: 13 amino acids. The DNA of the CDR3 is TGTGCCACCAGTGATGTAGGGGCCTTAACCCAGCATTTT. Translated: CATSDVGALTQHF.

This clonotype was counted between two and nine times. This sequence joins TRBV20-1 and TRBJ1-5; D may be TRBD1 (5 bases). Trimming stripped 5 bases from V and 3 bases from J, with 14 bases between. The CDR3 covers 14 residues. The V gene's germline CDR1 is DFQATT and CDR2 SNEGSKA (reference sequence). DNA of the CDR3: TGCAGTGCTGGGATCGGGGCTAACAATCAGCCCCAGCATTTT. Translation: CSAGIGANNQPQHF.

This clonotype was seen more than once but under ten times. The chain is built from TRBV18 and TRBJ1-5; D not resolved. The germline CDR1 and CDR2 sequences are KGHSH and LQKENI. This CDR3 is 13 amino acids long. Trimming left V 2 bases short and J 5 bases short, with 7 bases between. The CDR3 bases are TGTGCCAGCTCACCAGTGTGGGATCAGCCCCAGCATTTT. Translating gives CASSPVWDQPQHF.

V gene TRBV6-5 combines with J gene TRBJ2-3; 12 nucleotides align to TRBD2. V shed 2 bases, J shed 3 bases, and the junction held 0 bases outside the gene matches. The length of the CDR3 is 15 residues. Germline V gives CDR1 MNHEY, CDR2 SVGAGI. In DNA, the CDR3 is TGTGCCAGCAGTTACGGACTAGCGGGGACAGATACGCAGTATTTT. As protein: CASSYGLAGTDTQYF.

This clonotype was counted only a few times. CDR3: CASWRRNMNTEAFF. The CDR3 DNA follows: TGTGCCAGCTGGCGTCGGAACATGAACACTGAAGCTTTCTTT. The chain joins TRBV27 to TRBJ1-1, with unresolved D. The V gene lost 8 bases and the J gene lost 0 bases, with 13 bases spanning the gap. This CDR3 contains 14 residues. The germline CDR1 and CDR2 sequences are MNHEY and SMNVEV (reference sequence).

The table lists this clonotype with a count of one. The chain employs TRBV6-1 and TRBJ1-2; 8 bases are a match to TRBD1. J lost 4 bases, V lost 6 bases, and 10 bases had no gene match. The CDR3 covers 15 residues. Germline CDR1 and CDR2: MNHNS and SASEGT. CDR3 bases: TGTGCCAGCAGCCGTGACAGGGGCCGAGGCTATGGCTACACCTTC. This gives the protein CASSRDRGRGYGYTF.